A single sample gave rise to the 10 T cell receptor beta chains below, sequenced in a study of blood T cells in healthy people across ages. The authors ran a second PCR of roughly 6 to 12 cycles using a sample-barcoded 5' primer and a J-beta primer mix. MiXCR, run by TCRdb on the 5' RACE reads, gives a single entry per CDR3 protein. The sample carries about 650,000 distinct CDR3 sequences, over 40% recorded once. The source material was blood. All receptors come from a woman at least 80 years old in good health.

The CDR3 reads CATWDGNTEAFF. CDR3 DNA sequence: TGTGCCACCTGGGACGGGAACACTGAAGCTTTCTTT. V and J are TRBV18 and TRBJ1-1; D perhaps matches TRBD1 (5 bases). Trimming left V 10 bases short and J 1 base short, with 10 bases between. This CDR3 region has 12 residues. Germline CDR1 reads KGHSH; CDR2 reads LQKENI.

This clonotype appeared many times. The chain joins TRBV3-1 to TRBJ2-3; D may be TRBD2 (5 bases). The V end lost 4 bases, the J end lost 1 base, and 15 bases lay between the germline ends. The CDR3 sequence is 16 residues long. Germline V gene lookup returns CDR1 LGHDT and CDR2 YNNKEL (reference sequence). CDR3 DNA sequence: TGTGCCAGCAGCCTCCGGACTTTTAGACGCACAGATACGCAGTATTTT. Its protein product is CASSLRTFRRTDTQYF.

The rearrangement uses TRBV4-2 and TRBJ2-5; 11 bases line up with TRBD1. Germline V lookup: CDR1 LGHNA, CDR2 YNFKEQ. With 0 bases clipped from V and 6 bases from J, the junction kept 9 bases outside the gene matches. CDR3 length: 17 amino acids. Here the CDR3 reads CASSQEDRGRNWKTQYF. The CDR3 region has the DNA TGTGCCAGCAGCCAAGAGGACAGGGGGCGGAATTGGAAGACCCAGTACTTC.

This clonotype was seen more than once but under ten times. V is TRBV5-1 and J is TRBJ2-3, with TRBD2 as a possible D gene (5 bases). In germline, CDR1 is SGHRS, CDR2 YFSETQ. This CDR3 has 14 residues. V was pared by 0 bases and J by 6 bases, with 11 bases between. CDR3 nucleotide sequence: TGCGCCAGCAGCTTGGCCGTAACGGGGGATACGCAGTATTTT. Translation gives CASSLAVTGDTQYF.

The V and J genes are TRBV20-1 and TRBJ2-5; 7 bases match TRBD2. The J call is doubtful: the DNA matches TRBJ2-7 better. CDR1 and CDR2 from the germline V gene are DFQATT and SNEGSKA (reference sequence). The length of the CDR3 is 14 residues. CDR3 DNA: TGCAGTGCTGGGAAGGGCGGGAGTTGGTACGAGCAGTACTTC. It encodes CSAGKGGSWYEQYF.

As for this clonotype: A much larger clone lies one base from this, so it may be a read error. The chain combines TRBV5-1 with TRBJ2-5, with D perhaps TRBD1 (7 bases). This CDR3 is 14 amino acids long. In germline, CDR1 is SGHRS, CDR2 YFSETQ. Between the trimmed V and J ends, which lost 4 bases and 11 bases, there was a span of 21 bases. CDR3 region: CASSAGGQNTKQYF. The CDR3 DNA sequence: TGCGCCAGCAGCGCCGGGGGACAGAACACCAAGCAGTACTTC. The full variable domain, in which reference TRBV5-1 and TRBJ2-5 provide the parts outside the CDR3, is KAGVTQTPRYLIKTRGQQVTLSCSPISGHRSVSWYQQTPGQGLQFLFEYFSETQRNKGNFPGRFSGRQFSNSRSEMNVSTLELGDSALYLCASSAGGQNTKQYFGPGTRLLVL.

This clonotype was observed at least ten times. V and J are TRBV16 and TRBJ2-5; perhaps TRBD1 as D (6 bases). CDR1 is KGHSY and CDR2 is FQNENV in the germline V gene. This CDR3 has 14 amino acids. The V gene lost 4 bases and the J gene lost 5 bases, with 14 bases spanning the gap. The DNA of the CDR3 is TGTGCCAGCAGCCTCAACAGGGCCGTGGAGACCCAGTACTTC. This sequence encodes CASSLNRAVETQYF.

V and J are TRBV5-1 and TRBJ2-7, with unresolved D. V shed 3 bases and J shed 1 base, with 11 bases lying between them. The CDR3 sequence is 14 residues long. Germline V lookup: CDR1 SGHRS, CDR2 YFSETQ. The DNA of the CDR3 is TGCGCCAGCAGCTCCAATACGGTTTCCTACGAGCAGTACTTC. Its translation: CASSSNTVSYEQYF.

Note on this clonotype: Since a much larger clone is just one base distant, this may be a read error. This rearrangement joins TRBV10-3 to TRBJ2-5; tentatively, D is TRBD1 (5 bases). Germline lookup yields CDR1 ENHRY and CDR2 SYGVKD. The CDR3 is 15 residues long. The CDR3, as DNA: TGTGCCACCAGTGAGTCGATCTTTCAGGGCCGCGATCCGTACTTC. Its protein is CATSESIFQGRDPYF.

The table lists this clonotype with many counts. V and J are TRBV28 and TRBJ2-7; D perhaps matches TRBD2 (5 bases). CDR3 length equals 15 residues. V lost 5 bases to trimming and J lost 0 bases, with 14 bases between them. Germline-derived CDR1 and CDR2 are MDHEN and SYDVKM. The CDR3 sequence: CASSPGRGVSYEQYF. DNA for the CDR3: TGTGCCAGCAGTCCAGGACGGGGAGTCTCCTACGAGCAGTACTTC.